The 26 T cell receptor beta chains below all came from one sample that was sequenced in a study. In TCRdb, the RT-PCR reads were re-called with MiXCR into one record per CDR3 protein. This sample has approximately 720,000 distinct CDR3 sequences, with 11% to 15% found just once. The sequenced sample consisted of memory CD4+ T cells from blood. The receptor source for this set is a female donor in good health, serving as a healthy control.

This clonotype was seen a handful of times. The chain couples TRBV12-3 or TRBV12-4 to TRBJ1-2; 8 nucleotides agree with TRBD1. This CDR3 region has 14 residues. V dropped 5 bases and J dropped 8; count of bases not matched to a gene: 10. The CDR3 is CASSQTGDPRGYTF. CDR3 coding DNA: TGTGCCAGCAGTCAGACAGGGGATCCCCGGGGCTACACCTTC.

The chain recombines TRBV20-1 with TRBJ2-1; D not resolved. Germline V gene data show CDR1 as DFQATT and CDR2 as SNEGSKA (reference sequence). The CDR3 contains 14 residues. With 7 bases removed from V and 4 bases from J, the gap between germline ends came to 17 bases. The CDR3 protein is CSVPTIYDYNEQFF. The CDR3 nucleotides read TGCAGTGTCCCAACCATTTACGATTACAATGAGCAGTTCTTC.

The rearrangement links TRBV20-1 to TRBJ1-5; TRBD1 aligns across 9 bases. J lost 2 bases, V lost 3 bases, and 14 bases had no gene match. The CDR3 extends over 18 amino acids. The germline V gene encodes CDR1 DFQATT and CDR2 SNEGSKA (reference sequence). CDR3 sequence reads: CSASSAGTGLLGNQPQHF. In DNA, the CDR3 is TGCAGTGCTAGTTCAGCCGGGACAGGGCTATTGGGCAATCAGCCCCAGCATTTT.

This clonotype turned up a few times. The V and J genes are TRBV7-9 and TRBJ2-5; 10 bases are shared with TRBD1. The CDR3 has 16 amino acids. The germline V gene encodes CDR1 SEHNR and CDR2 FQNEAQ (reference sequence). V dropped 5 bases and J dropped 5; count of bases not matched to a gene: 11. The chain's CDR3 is CASSPGTGDALETQYF. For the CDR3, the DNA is TGTGCCAGCAGCCCAGGGACAGGGGACGCTTTGGAGACCCAGTACTTC. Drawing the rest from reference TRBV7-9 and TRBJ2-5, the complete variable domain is DTGVSQNPRHKITKRGQNVTFRCDPISEHNRLYWYRQTLGQGPEFLTYFQNEAQLEKSRLLSDRFSAERPKGSFSTLEIQRTEQGDSAMYLCASSPGTGDALETQYFGPGTRLLVL.

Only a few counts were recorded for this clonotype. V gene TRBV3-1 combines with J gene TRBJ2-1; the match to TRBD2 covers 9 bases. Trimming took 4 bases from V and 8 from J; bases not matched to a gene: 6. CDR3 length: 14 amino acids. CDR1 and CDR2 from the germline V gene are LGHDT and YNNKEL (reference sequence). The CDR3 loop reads CASSRGGLAYEQFF. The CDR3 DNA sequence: TGTGCCAGCAGCCGTGGGGGACTAGCTTATGAGCAGTTCTTC.

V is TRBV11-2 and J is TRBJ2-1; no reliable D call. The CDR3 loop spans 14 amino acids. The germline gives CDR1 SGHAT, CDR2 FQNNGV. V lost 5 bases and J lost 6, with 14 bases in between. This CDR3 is CASSRDPTTNEQFF. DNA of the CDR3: TGTGCCAGCAGCCGAGACCCGACAACCAATGAGCAGTTCTTC.

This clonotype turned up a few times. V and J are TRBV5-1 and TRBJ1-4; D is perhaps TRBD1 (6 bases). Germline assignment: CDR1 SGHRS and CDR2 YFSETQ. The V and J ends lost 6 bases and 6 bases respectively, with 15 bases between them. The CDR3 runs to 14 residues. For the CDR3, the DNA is TGCGCCAGCACCCATGACAGGTTGGATGAAAAACTGTTTTTT. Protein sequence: CASTHDRLDEKLFF.

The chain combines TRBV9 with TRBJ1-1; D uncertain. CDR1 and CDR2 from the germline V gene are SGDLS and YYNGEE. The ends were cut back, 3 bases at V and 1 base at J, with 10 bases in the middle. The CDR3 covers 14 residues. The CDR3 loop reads CASSGGVSNTEAFF. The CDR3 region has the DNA TGTGCCAGCAGCGGTGGCGTTTCGAACACTGAAGCTTTCTTT.

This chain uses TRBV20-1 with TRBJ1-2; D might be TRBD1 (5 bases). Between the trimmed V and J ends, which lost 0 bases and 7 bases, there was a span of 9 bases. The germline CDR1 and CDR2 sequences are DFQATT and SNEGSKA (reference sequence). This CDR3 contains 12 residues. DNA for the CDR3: TGCAGTGCTAGAGATGGGACTGTTGGCTACACCTTC. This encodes CSARDGTVGYTF.

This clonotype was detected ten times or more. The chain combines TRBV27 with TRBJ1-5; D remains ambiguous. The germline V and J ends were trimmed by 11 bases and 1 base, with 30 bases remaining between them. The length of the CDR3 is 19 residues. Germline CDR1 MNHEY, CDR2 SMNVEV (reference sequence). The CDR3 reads CARHGCQSLGSKSNQPQHF. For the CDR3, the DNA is TGTGCCCGACACGGGTGTCAGTCCCTTGGGTCAAAGAGCAATCAGCCCCAGCATTTT.

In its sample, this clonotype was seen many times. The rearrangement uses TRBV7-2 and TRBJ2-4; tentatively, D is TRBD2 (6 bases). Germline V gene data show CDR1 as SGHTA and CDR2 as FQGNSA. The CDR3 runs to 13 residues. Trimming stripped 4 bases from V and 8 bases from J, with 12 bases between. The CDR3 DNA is TGTGCCAGCAGCTCCGACCGCGGGGACATTCAGTACTTC. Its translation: CASSSDRGDIQYF. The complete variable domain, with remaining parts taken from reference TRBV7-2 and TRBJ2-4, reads GAGVSQSPSNKVTEKGKDVELRCDPISGHTALYWYRQSLGQGLEFLIYFQGNSAPDKSGLPSDRFSAERTGGSVSTLTIQRTQQEDSAVYLCASSSDRGDIQYFGAGTRLSVL.

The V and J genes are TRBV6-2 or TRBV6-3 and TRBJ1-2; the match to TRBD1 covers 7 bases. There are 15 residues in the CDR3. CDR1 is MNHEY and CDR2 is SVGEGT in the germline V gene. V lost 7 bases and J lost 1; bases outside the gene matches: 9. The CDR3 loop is CASTSGGSDNYGYTF. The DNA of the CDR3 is TGTGCCAGCACATCAGGGGGATCCGATAACTATGGCTACACCTTC.

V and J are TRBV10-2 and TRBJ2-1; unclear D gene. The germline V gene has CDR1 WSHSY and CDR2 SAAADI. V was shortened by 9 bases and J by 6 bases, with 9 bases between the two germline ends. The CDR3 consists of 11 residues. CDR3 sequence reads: CARKGSNEQFF. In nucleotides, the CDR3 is TGCGCCAGGAAGGGCAGCAATGAGCAGTTCTTC.

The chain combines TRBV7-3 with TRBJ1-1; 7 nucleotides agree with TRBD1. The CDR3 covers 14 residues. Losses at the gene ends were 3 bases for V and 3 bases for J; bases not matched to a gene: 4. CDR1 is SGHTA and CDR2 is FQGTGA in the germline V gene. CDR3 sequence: CASSFTGVDTEAFF. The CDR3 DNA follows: TGTGCCAGCAGCTTTACAGGGGTCGACACTGAAGCTTTCTTT.

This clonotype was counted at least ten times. CDR3 protein: CSAKEAGLSYF. For the CDR3, the DNA is TGCAGTGCTAAGGAAGCGGGCTTATCGTATTTT. The gene calls are TRBV20-1 and TRBJ2-3; D possibly corresponds to TRBD2 (6 bases). V lost 4 bases to trimming and J lost 14 bases, with 16 bases between them. CDR1 is DFQATT, CDR2 SNEGSKA, per germline (reference sequence). The CDR3 length is 11 residues.

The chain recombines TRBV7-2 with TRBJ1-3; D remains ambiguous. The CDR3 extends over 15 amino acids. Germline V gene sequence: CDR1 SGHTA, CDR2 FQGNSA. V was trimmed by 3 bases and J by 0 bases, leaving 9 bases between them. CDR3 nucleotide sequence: TGTGCCAGCAGCTTCAATGCGGGCTCTGGAAACACCATATATTTT. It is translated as CASSFNAGSGNTIYF. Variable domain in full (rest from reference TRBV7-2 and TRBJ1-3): GAGVSQSPSNKVTEKGKDVELRCDPISGHTALYWYRQSLGQGLEFLIYFQGNSAPDKSGLPSDRFSAERTGGSVSTLTIQRTQQEDSAVYLCASSFNAGSGNTIYFGEGSWLTVV.

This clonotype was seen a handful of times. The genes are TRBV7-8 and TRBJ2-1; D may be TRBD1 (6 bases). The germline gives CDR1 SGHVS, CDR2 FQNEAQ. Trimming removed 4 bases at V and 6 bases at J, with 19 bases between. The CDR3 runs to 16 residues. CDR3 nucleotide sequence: TGTGCCAGCAGCTCGTCCGGGACACGGGGCGTCAATGAGCAGTTCTTC. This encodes CASSSSGTRGVNEQFF. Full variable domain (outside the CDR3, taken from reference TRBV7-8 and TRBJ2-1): GAGVSQSPRYKVAKRGQDVALRCDPISGHVSLFWYQQALGQGPEFLTYFQNEAQLDKSGLPSDRFFAERPEGSVSTLKIQRTQQEDSAVYLCASSSSGTRGVNEQFFGPGTRLTVL.

CDR3 region: CASSSRTSGATGELFF. Here the CDR3 DNA reads TGTGCCAGCAGCTCCCGGACTAGCGGGGCCACCGGGGAGCTGTTTTTT. V is TRBV7-3 and J is TRBJ2-2, with TRBD2 matching over 12 bases. Germline CDR1 and CDR2: SGHTA and FQGTGA. The CDR3 spans 16 residues. V trimming: 4 bases; J trimming: 4 bases; junction bases outside the gene matches: 4.

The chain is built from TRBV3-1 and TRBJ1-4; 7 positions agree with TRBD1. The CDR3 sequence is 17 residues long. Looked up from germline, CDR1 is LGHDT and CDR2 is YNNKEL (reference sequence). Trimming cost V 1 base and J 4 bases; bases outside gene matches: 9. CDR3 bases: TGTGCCAGCAGCCAAGGGTACGTCGACAGGGATAATGAAAAACTGTTTTTT. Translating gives CASSQGYVDRDNEKLFF. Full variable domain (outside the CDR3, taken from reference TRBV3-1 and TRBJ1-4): DTAVSQTPKYLVTQMGNDKSIKCEQNLGHDTMYWYKQDSKKFLKIMFSYNNKELIINETVPNRFSPKSPDKAHLNLHINSLELGDSAVYFCASSQGYVDRDNEKLFFGSGTQLSVL.

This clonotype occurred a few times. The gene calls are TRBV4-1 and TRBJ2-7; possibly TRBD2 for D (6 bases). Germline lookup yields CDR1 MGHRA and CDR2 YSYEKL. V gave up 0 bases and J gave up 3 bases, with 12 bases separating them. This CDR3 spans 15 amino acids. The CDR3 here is CASSQDPGDHYEQYF. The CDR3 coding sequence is TGCGCCAGCAGCCAAGACCCGGGAGATCACTACGAGCAGTACTTC.

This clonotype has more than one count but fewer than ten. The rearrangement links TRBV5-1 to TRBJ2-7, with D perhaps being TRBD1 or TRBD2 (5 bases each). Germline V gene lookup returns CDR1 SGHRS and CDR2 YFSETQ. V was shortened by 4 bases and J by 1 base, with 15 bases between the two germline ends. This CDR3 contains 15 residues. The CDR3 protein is CASSVSGTLSYEQYF. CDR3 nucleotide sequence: TGCGCCAGCAGCGTATCCGGGACCCTTTCCTACGAGCAGTACTTC.

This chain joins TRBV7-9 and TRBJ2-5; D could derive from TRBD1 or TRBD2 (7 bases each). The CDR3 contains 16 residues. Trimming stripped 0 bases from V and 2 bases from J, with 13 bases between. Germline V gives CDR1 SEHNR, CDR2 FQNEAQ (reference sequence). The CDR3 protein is CASSLARGTDQETQYF. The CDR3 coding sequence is TGTGCCAGCAGCTTAGCGCGGGGGACAGATCAAGAGACCCAGTACTTC.

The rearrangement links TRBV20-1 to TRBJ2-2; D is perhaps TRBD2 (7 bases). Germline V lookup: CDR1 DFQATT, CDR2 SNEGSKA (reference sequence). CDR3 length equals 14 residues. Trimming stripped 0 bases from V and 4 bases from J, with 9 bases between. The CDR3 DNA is TGCAGTGCTAGAGAGGGAGGGGGCACCGGGGAGCTGTTTTTT. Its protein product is CSAREGGGTGELFF.

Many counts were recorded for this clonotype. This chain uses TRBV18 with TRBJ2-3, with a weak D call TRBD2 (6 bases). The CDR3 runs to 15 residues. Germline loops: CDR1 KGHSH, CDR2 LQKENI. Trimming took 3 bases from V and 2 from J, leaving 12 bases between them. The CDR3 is CASSPRGGATDTQYF. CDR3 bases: TGTGCCAGCTCACCTCGAGGCGGGGCCACAGATACGCAGTATTTT.

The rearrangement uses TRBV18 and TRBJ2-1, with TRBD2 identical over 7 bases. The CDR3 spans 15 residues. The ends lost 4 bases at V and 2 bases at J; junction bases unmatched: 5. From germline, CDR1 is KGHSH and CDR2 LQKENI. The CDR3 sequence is CASSRGTTTYNEQFF. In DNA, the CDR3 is TGTGCCAGCTCACGGGGGACTACCACCTACAATGAGCAGTTCTTC. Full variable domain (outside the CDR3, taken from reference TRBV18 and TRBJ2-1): NAGVMQNPRHLVRRRGQEARLRCSPMKGHSHVYWYRQLPEEGLKFMVYLQKENIIDESGMPKERFSAEFPKEGPSILRIQQVVRGDSAAYFCASSRGTTTYNEQFFGPGTRLTVL.

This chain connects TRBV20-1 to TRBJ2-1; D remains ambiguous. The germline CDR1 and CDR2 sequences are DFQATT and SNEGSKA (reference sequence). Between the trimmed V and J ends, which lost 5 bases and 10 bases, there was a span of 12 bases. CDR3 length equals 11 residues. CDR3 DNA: TGCAGTGCTTCAGCACAATGGGAGCAGTTCTTC. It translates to CSASAQWEQFF.